Listed here are 14 T cell receptor beta chains from one sample, sequenced in a study of metastatic and nonmetastatic thyroid tumors. TCRdb reprocessed the PCR reads via MiXCR. The data hold about 40,000 clones, with 28% observed a single time. The entire patient cohort was treatment-naive prior to thyroid surgery. The sample taken for sequencing was blood. The receptors were sampled from a male donor with papillary thyroid cancer or a benign thyroid nodule (not recorded which). Some clones in this sample may be carry-over from other donors' samples.

About this clone itself: Likely a read error: the CDR3 ends without its conserved phenylalanine or tryptophan. The V call is TRBV2, the J call TRBJ1-1; D perhaps matches TRBD1 (6 bases). This CDR3 is built from 13 residues. Germline V gene data show CDR1 as SNHLY and CDR2 as FYNNEI. The chain's CDR3 is CDSKVGGITEAFL. For the CDR3, the DNA is TGTGACAGCAAGGTTGGGGGCATCACTGAAGCTTTCTTA.

The CDR3 sequence: CASSPNDGTYYGYTF. The DNA of the CDR3 is TGTGCCAGCTCACCAAACGACGGGACCTACTATGGCTACACCTTC. J is TRBJ1-2 and V is TRBV18, with a tentative D call TRBD1 (5 bases). There are 15 residues in the CDR3. Trimming shortened V by 2 bases and J by 3 bases, and 13 bases separated the two germline ends. Germline CDR1 KGHSH, CDR2 LQKENI.

In this sample, this clone turned up many times. J is TRBJ2-7 and V is TRBV6-1; D is possibly TRBD1 (5 bases). Trimming took off 5 bases at V and 4 bases at J, with 9 bases between the two ends. The CDR3 has 12 amino acids. Germline-derived CDR1 and CDR2 are MNHNS and SASEGT. CDR3 sequence reads: CASSLTVYEQYF. CDR3 DNA: TGTGCCAGCAGTCTGACAGTATACGAGCAGTACTTC.

This clone was detected ten times or more. This chain links TRBV6-1 with TRBJ2-7, with 7 bases identical to TRBD1. After removal of 6 bases from V and 6 bases from J, the junction contained 11 bases not matched to a gene. CDR3 length: 14 amino acids. Germline CDR1 and CDR2: MNHNS and SASEGT. In nucleotides, the CDR3 is TGTGCCAGCAGCCCCGACAGGGTGGGATCCGAGCAGTACTTC. It codes for CASSPDRVGSEQYF.

This clone was picked up many times. The chain has TRBV7-9 and TRBJ1-5, with 7 bases fitting TRBD1. Trimming cost V 5 bases and J 9 bases; bases outside gene matches: 7. Germline V lookup: CDR1 SEHNR, CDR2 FQNEAQ (reference sequence). This CDR3 is 13 amino acids long. CDR3 residues: CASSGTVGAPQHF. CDR3 coding DNA: TGTGCCAGCAGCGGGACAGTGGGAGCGCCCCAGCATTTT.

At least ten counts were recorded for this clone. The V gene is TRBV28, the J gene TRBJ2-3; D gene unclear. Germline V gives CDR1 MDHEN, CDR2 SYDVKM. The CDR3 loop spans 12 amino acids. V lost 5 bases, J lost 4 bases, and 7 bases lay in between. The CDR3 bases are TGTGCCAGCAGTCCCCCGGCAGATACGCAGTATTTT. The encoded protein is CASSPPADTQYF.

Worth noting for this clone: The germline gene is not matched at one end of the junction; a read error may be the cause. The rearrangement links TRBV4-2 to TRBJ2-3; 7 bases line up with TRBD2. Germline CDR1 is LGHNA and CDR2 is YNFKEQ. The CDR3 length is 13 residues. As DNA, the CDR3 is TGTGCCATCAGCCAAAGACTAGCCGATTCGCAGTATTTT. Protein: CAISQRLADSQYF.

This clone was observed a handful of times. The chain joins TRBV28 to TRBJ1-5, with 7 nucleotides matching TRBD1. The V segment lost 5 bases and the J segment 5 bases; nucleotides outside the gene matches: 12. This CDR3 comprises 16 residues. Germline values: CDR1 MDHEN, CDR2 SYDVKM. The CDR3 is CASSPSQGFGDQPQHF. CDR3 coding DNA: TGTGCCAGCAGTCCTTCACAGGGGTTCGGTGATCAGCCCCAGCATTTT.

This clone was counted only a few times. The chain is built from TRBV6-1 and TRBJ1-2, with TRBD1 matching over 7 bases. The CDR3 covers 13 residues. Per the germline V gene, CDR1 is MNHNS and CDR2 is SASEGT. CDR3 in DNA: TGTGTCAGTAGCCGTGACAGGGTAAATGGCTACACCTTC. As protein: CVSSRDRVNGYTF.

As for this clone: A read error may produce the germline difference seen at one junction end. This chain connects TRBV6-1 to TRBJ1-1; 8 bases fit TRBD1. CDR3 size: 12 residues. From germline, CDR1 is MNHNS and CDR2 SASEGT. The CDR3, as DNA: TGTGCCAGCAGCCAGGGGGCATGTGAATCTTTCTTT. Its protein is CASSQGACESFF.

In regard to this clone: The junction shows a germline mismatch at one end, possibly a read error. J is TRBJ2-7 and V is TRBV6-5; D is unclear. CDR3 length: 16 residues. Germline-derived CDR1 and CDR2 are MNHEY and SVGAGI. The CDR3 is CVSRCPRIIVAYEQYF. CDR3 in DNA: TGTGTCAGCAGGTGCCCGAGGATAATAGTAGCCTACGAGCAGTACTTC.

This clone was observed a few times. Written as DNA, the CDR3 is TGTGCCAGCAGTTACTCGACTGGCAGGGGTAACTCACCCCTCCACTTT. This encodes CASSYSTGRGNSPLHF. V and J are TRBV6-5 and TRBJ1-6; D perhaps matches TRBD1 (6 bases). V was cut by 0 bases and J by 10 bases, with 16 bases left in between. Germline V gives CDR1 MNHEY, CDR2 SVGAGI. CDR3 length: 16 residues.

Notes on this clone: As the CDR3 is not closed by the conserved phenylalanine or tryptophan, this likely results from a read error. V and J are TRBV27 and TRBJ2-3; D is unresolved. CDR1 and CDR2 (germline): MNHEY, SMNVEV (reference sequence). V lost 4 bases and J lost 5, with 13 bases in between. The CDR3 contains 14 residues. CDR3 in DNA: TGTGCCAGCAGTTATCGGGCCTGCAGAGATACGCAGTATATT. It specifies CASSYRACRDTQYI.

This chain uses TRBV28 with TRBJ1-5; tentative D call: TRBD1 (6 bases). The CDR3 totals 14 residues. With 4 bases removed from V and 13 bases from J, the gap between germline ends came to 20 bases. Germline lookup yields CDR1 MDHEN and CDR2 SYDVKM. CDR3 sequence reads: CASSYGGSPGAQHF. The CDR3 nucleotides are TGTGCCAGCAGTTACGGAGGGTCCCCAGGGGCACAGCATTTT.